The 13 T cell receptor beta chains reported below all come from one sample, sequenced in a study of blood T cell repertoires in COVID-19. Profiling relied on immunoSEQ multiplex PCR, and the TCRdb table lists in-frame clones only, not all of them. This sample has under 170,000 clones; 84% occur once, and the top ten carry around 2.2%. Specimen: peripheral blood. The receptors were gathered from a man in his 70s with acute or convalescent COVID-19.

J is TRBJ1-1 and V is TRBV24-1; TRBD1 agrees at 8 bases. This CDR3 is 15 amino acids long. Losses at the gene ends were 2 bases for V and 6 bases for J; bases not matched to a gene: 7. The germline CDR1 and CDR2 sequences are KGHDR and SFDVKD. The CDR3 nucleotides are TGTGCCACCAGTGATTCGGGCAGGGGGCACGCTGAAGCTTTCTTT. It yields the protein CATSDSGRGHAEAFF.

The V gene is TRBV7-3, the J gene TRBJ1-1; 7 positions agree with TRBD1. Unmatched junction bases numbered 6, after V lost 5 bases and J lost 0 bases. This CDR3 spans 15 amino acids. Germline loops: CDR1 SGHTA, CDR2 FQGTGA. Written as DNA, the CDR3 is TGTGCCAGCAGCCAGACAGGGAGGATGAACACTGAAGCTTTCTTT. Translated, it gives CASSQTGRMNTEAFF.

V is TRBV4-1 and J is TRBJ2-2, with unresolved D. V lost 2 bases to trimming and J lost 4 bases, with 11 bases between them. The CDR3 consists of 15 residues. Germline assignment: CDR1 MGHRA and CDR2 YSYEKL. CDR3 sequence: CASSQRLLITGELFF. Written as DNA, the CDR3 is TGCGCCAGCAGCCAAAGACTGTTAATCACCGGGGAGCTGTTTTTT.

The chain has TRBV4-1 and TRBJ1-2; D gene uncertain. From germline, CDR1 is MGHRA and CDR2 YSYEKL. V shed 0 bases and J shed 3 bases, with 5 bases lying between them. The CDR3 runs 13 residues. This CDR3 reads CASSQDRDYGYTF. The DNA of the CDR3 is TGCGCCAGCAGCCAAGACCGGGACTATGGCTACACCTTC.

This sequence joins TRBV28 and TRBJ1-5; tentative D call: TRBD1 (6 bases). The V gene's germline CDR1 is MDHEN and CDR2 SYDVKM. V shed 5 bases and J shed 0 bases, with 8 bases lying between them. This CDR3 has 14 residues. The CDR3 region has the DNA TGTGCCAGCAGTCAGGGACATAGCAATCAGCCCCAGCATTTT. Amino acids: CASSQGHSNQPQHF.

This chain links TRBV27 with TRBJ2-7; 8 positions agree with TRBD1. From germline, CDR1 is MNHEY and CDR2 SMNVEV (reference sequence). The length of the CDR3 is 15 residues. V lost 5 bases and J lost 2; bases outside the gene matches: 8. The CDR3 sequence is CASSLPEDRAYEQYF. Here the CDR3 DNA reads TGTGCCAGCAGTCTGCCCGAGGACAGGGCCTACGAGCAGTACTTC.

The CDR3 coding sequence is TGCAGTGCTAAGAGTAATGAGCAGTTCTTC. This encodes CSAKSNEQFF. The chain has TRBV20-1 and TRBJ2-1, with D hard to call. The CDR3 sequence is 10 residues long. The V gene's germline CDR1 is DFQATT and CDR2 SNEGSKA (reference sequence). Trimming took off 4 bases at V and 7 bases at J, with 5 bases between the two ends.

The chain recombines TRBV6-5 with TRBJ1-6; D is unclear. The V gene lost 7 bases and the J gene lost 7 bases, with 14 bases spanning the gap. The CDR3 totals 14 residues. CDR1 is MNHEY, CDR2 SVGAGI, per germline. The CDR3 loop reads CASKLTQVNSPLHF. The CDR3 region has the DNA TGTGCCAGCAAGCTCACGCAGGTCAATTCACCCCTCCACTTT.

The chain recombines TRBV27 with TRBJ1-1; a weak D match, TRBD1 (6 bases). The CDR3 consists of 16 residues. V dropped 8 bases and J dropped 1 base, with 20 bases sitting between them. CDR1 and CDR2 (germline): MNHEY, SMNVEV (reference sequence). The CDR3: CASRLRPGAGNTEAFF. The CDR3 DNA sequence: TGTGCCAGCCGACTCCGGCCAGGGGCGGGGAACACTGAAGCTTTCTTT.

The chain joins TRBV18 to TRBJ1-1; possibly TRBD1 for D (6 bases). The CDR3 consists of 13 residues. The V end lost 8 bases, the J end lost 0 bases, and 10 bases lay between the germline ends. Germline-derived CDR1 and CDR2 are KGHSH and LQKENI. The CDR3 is CASRQDMNTEAFF. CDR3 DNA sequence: TGTGCCAGCCGACAGGATATGAACACTGAAGCTTTCTTT.

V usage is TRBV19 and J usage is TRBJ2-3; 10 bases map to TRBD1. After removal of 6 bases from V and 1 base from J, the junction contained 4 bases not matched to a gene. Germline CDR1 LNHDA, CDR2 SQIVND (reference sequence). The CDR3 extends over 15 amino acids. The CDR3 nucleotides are TGTGCCAGTAGCTTGACAGGGGGCCGCACAGATACGCAGTATTTT. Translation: CASSLTGGRTDTQYF.

CDR3 protein: CASSRVRGRGLYEQYF. Written as DNA, the CDR3 is TGTGCCAGTAGTAGGGTGAGAGGGAGGGGCCTTTACGAGCAGTACTTC. The V gene is TRBV19, the J gene TRBJ2-7; TRBD2 agrees at 7 bases. This CDR3 contains 16 residues. Trimming took 4 bases from V and 4 from J; bases not matched to a gene: 13. Germline assignment: CDR1 LNHDA and CDR2 SQIVND (reference sequence).

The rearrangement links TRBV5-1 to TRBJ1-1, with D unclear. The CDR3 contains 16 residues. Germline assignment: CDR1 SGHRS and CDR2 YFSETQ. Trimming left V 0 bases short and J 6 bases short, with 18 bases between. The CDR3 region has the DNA TGCGCCAGCAGCTTGGGGGGAGGGAACGGTAAGTCTGAAGCTTTCTTT. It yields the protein CASSLGGGNGKSEAFF.